Listed here are 21 T cell receptor beta chains from one sample, sequenced in a study of cytomegalovirus exposure and HLA in healthy donors. 13 Jbeta primers and 60 Vbeta primers were used for the PCR. The method was immunoSEQ multiplex PCR; TCRdb's version includes in-frame clones alone and lacks a portion of them. Among about 130,000 clones listed, around three quarters were seen once. Sequenced: PBMCs. The receptors stem from a man aged 18 to 29 in good health and CMV-seronegative.

V gene TRBV27 combines with J gene TRBJ2-4; TRBD1 matches at 9 bases. Trimming cost V 11 bases and J 0 bases; bases outside gene matches: 8. This CDR3 has 15 amino acids. Germline lookup yields CDR1 MNHEY and CDR2 SMNVEV (reference sequence). The CDR3 is CASQAGQGAKNIQYF. CDR3 DNA: TGTGCCTCCCAGGCGGGACAGGGAGCCAAAAACATTCAGTACTTC.

This chain uses TRBV30 with TRBJ1-1; 7 bases agree with TRBD1. Germline CDR1 GTSNPN, CDR2 SVGIG (reference sequence). Trimming took 2 bases from V and 2 from J; bases not matched to a gene: 5. The CDR3 contains 14 residues. The CDR3 coding sequence is TGTGCCTGGAGTTCTGGGACAGCAAACACTGAAGCTTTCTTT. Encoded protein: CAWSSGTANTEAFF. The full variable domain, rest sourced from reference TRBV30 and TRBJ1-1, is SQTIHQWPATLVQPVGSPLSLECTVEGTSNPNLYWYRQAAGRGLQLLFYSVGIGQISSEVPQNLSASRPQDRQFILSSKKLLLSDSGFYLCAWSSGTANTEAFFGQGTRLTVV.

The chain employs TRBV4-1 and TRBJ1-3; 7 bases are a match to TRBD1. CDR1 is MGHRA and CDR2 is YSYEKL in the germline V gene. The V gene end was trimmed by 2 bases and the J gene end by 4 bases; junction bases not matched to a gene: 8. The CDR3 sequence is 16 residues long. CDR3 nucleotides: TGCGCCAGCAGCCAACCTGACAGGGAGAGAGGAAACACCATATATTTT. Translation: CASSQPDRERGNTIYF.

The rearrangement joins TRBV5-1 to TRBJ2-3; the match to TRBD2 covers 13 bases. The CDR3 contains 16 residues. Germline values: CDR1 SGHRS, CDR2 YFSETQ. The V gene end was trimmed by 0 bases and the J gene end by 5 bases; junction bases not matched to a gene: 3. The CDR3 coding sequence is TGCGCCAGCAGCTTGGAACTAGCGGGGGGGGGAGATACGCAGTATTTT. Amino acid sequence: CASSLELAGGGDTQYF.

The rearrangement uses TRBV9 and TRBJ1-1; 9 bases fit TRBD1. Germline V gene data show CDR1 as SGDLS and CDR2 as YYNGEE. The J segment lost 0 bases and the V segment lost 3 bases, leaving 6 bases of the junction unmatched. CDR3 length: 16 amino acids. The CDR3 region has the DNA TGTGCCAGCAGCGGAGGACAGGGGCGGCTGAACACTGAAGCTTTCTTT. Protein: CASSGGQGRLNTEAFF.

The table lists this clone with a count of one. The V and J genes are TRBV19 and TRBJ1-2; 7 bases are shared with TRBD1. The junction had 7 bases not matched to a gene; V was cut back by 2 bases and J by 7 bases. This CDR3 contains 14 residues. The germline CDR1 and CDR2 sequences are LNHDA and SQIVND (reference sequence). CDR3 sequence reads: CASSIFETGTGYTF. CDR3 sequence (DNA): TGTGCCAGTAGTATATTCGAGACAGGGACTGGCTACACCTTC.

The chain recombines TRBV5-8 with TRBJ1-2; 9 bases line up with TRBD1. CDR1 SGHTS and CDR2 YDEGEE come from the germline V gene. The junction had 6 bases not matched to a gene; V was cut back by 1 base and J by 8 bases. This CDR3 has 14 amino acids. The CDR3: CASSLRTGAWGYTF. The CDR3 DNA reads as TGTGCCAGCAGCTTGCGGACAGGGGCGTGGGGCTACACCTTC.

CDR3 DNA: TGTGCCAGCAGCGTAGAGGGGAGGGACACTGAAGCTTTCTTT. This encodes CASSVEGRDTEAFF. The V call is TRBV9, the J call TRBJ1-1; D perhaps matches TRBD1 (5 bases). Germline V gene lookup returns CDR1 SGDLS and CDR2 YYNGEE. The CDR3 runs to 14 residues. Trimming pared 0 bases from V and 3 bases from J, leaving 9 bases between.

This clone was recorded a few times. This rearrangement joins TRBV25-1 to TRBJ2-1; 8 nucleotides align to TRBD2. This CDR3 has 16 amino acids. V lost 4 bases, J lost 0 bases, and 5 bases stayed unmatched. Germline CDR1 is MGHDK and CDR2 is SYGVNS. CDR3 bases: TGTGCCAGCAGTGGCGGGGGGCGGGGCTCCTACAATGAGCAGTTCTTC. Translating gives CASSGGGRGSYNEQFF.

The CDR3 coding sequence is TGTGCCAGCAGTTTAACCAGCGCCGGCAATCAGCCCCAGCATTTT. Protein product: CASSLTSAGNQPQHF. The gene calls are TRBV28 and TRBJ1-5; D gene ambiguous. The CDR3 is 15 residues long. The germline V and J ends were trimmed by 2 bases and 2 bases, with 10 bases remaining between them. Germline assignment: CDR1 MDHEN and CDR2 SYDVKM.

V usage is TRBV19 and J usage is TRBJ2-5; D uncertain. V was clipped by 0 bases and J by 4 bases, with 6 bases between them. CDR3 length equals 13 residues. The germline gives CDR1 LNHDA, CDR2 SQIVND (reference sequence). DNA of the CDR3: TGTGCCAGTAGTATAGACAGGCTAGAGACCCAGTACTTC. Its protein is CASSIDRLETQYF.

The chain carries TRBV7-8 and TRBJ2-1; 8 bases are a match to TRBD2. V trimming: 5 bases; J trimming: 4 bases; junction bases outside the gene matches: 4. The CDR3 extends over 14 amino acids. The germline V gene has CDR1 SGHVS and CDR2 FQNEAQ. CDR3 loop: CASSTRLAYNEQFF. The CDR3 DNA reads as TGTGCCAGCAGCACACGACTAGCGTACAATGAGCAGTTCTTC.

On this clone: One end of the junction fails to match germline, which may point to a read error. This chain joins TRBV27 and TRBJ2-1, with 7 bases aligning to TRBD1. Germline values: CDR1 MNHEY, CDR2 SMNVEV (reference sequence). This CDR3 has 13 residues. DNA of the CDR3: TGTGCCAGCAGTGGACAGGTAGACCATGAGCAGCTCTTC. It encodes CASSGQVDHEQLF.

This clone was picked up a small number of times. V gene TRBV6-6 combines with J gene TRBJ2-1; 10 nucleotides agree with TRBD2. Germline V gene sequence: CDR1 MNHNY, CDR2 SVGAGI (reference sequence). The CDR3 loop spans 13 amino acids. Trimming at V came to 7 bases and at J to 9 bases, leaving 6 bases not matched to a gene. CDR3 in amino acids: CASKPSGSSEQFF. The DNA for the CDR3 is TGTGCCAGCAAGCCTAGCGGGAGTTCTGAGCAGTTCTTC.

The chain links TRBV4-3 to TRBJ2-5, with D unclear. Germline CDR1 and CDR2: LGHNA and YSLEER. V lost 0 bases and J lost 0, with 8 bases in between. The CDR3 consists of 15 residues. CDR3 nucleotides: TGCGCCAGCAGCCAAGAGGCAGAACACCAAGAGACCCAGTACTTC. Protein product: CASSQEAEHQETQYF.

The chain has TRBV11-2 and TRBJ2-5; 8 nucleotides match TRBD1. V lost 5 bases to trimming and J lost 5 bases; unmatched junction nucleotides: 13. The CDR3 is made up of 16 amino acids. Germline V gene data show CDR1 as SGHAT and CDR2 as FQNNGV. CDR3 amino acids: CASSRGGQGQWETQYF. The DNA for the CDR3 is TGTGCCAGCAGCCGCGGCGGACAGGGTCAATGGGAGACCCAGTACTTC.

J is TRBJ2-1 and V is TRBV5-4; D remains ambiguous. The CDR3 length is 13 residues. Germline assignment: CDR1 SGHNT and CDR2 YYREEE (reference sequence). The V and J ends lost 0 bases and 8 bases respectively, with 9 bases between them. In DNA form, the CDR3 reads TGTGCCAGCAGCTTGGTACCCAGTGATGAGCAGTTCTTC. Encoded protein: CASSLVPSDEQFF.

The chain couples TRBV19 to TRBJ2-7; D might be TRBD2 (5 bases). This CDR3 spans 14 amino acids. From germline, CDR1 is LNHDA and CDR2 SQIVND (reference sequence). Trimming stripped 6 bases from V and 0 bases from J, with 12 bases between. The CDR3 nucleotides are TGTGCCAGTAGATTGGACTTCAGCTCCTACGAGCAGTACTTC. Translating gives CASRLDFSSYEQYF.

The chain recombines TRBV12-5 with TRBJ1-1; the match to TRBD1 covers 10 bases. CDR3 length: 19 residues. Trimming took 0 bases from V and 3 from J; bases not matched to a gene: 13. CDR1 LGHNT and CDR2 FRNRAP come from the germline V gene. For the CDR3, the DNA is TGTGCTAGTGGTTTGGTACTCTGGGGACAGGGGTTGGGGCACACTGAAGCTTTCTTT. Its protein product is CASGLVLWGQGLGHTEAFF.

The chain is built from TRBV5-8 and TRBJ2-1; the D gene is possibly TRBD1 (6 bases). V lost 0 bases, J lost 12 bases, and 13 bases lay in between. CDR1 SGHTS and CDR2 YDEGEE come from the germline V gene. The CDR3 is 13 residues long. The CDR3 sequence: CASSLENRVPQFF. The CDR3, as DNA: TGTGCCAGCAGCTTGGAAAACAGGGTACCGCAGTTCTTC.

The rearrangement uses TRBV25-1 and TRBJ1-1; the D gene is possibly TRBD1 (5 bases). Germline V CDR1 and CDR2: MGHDK, SYGVNS. V gave up 6 bases and J gave up 4 bases, with 12 bases separating them. The CDR3 is 13 residues long. This chain's CDR3 is CASSSQGATEAFF. The CDR3 nucleotides read TGTGCCAGCAGCTCTCAGGGTGCCACTGAAGCTTTCTTT. The full variable domain, with the rest looked up from reference TRBV25-1 and TRBJ1-1, is EADIYQTPRYLVIGTGKKITLECSQTMGHDKMYWYQQDPGMELHLIHYSYGVNSTEKGDLSSESTVSRIRTEHFPLTLESARPSHTSQYLCASSSQGATEAFFGQGTRLTVV.